One sample yielded the 28 T cell receptor beta chains listed below, sequenced in a study of shared clonotypes between healthy human individuals. Here immunoSEQ multiplex PCR was the method, and the copy in TCRdb shows in-frame clones only, minus some. The sample has more than 550,000 clones, approximately 77% seen once. Sequencing was done on a sample of memory CD4+ T cells sorted from blood. The subset: CD45RA-negative fraction. Source of these receptors: a woman in her 30s in good health.

This clone occurred a few times. The J gene is TRBJ1-5, the V gene TRBV28, with D uncertain. With 3 bases removed from V and 4 bases from J, the gap between germline ends came to 16 bases. Germline-derived CDR1 and CDR2 are MDHEN and SYDVKM. The CDR3 has 16 amino acids. The CDR3 nucleotides read TGTGCCAGCAGTTTCCCCCGAGCGGGATCTAATCAGCCCCAGCATTTT. As protein: CASSFPRAGSNQPQHF.

This clone was counted between two and nine times. The sample holds other DNA sequences that translate to the same CDR3. The chain uses TRBV5-1 and TRBJ1-1, with D possibly being TRBD1 (5 bases). Deletions cut 2 bases from V and 4 bases from J, with 12 bases between. This CDR3 region has 14 residues. Germline values: CDR1 SGHRS, CDR2 YFSETQ. CDR3 region: CASSLGTEGTEAFF. Written as DNA, the CDR3 is TGCGCCAGCAGCTTAGGGACGGAGGGCACTGAAGCTTTCTTT.

As concerns this clone: The same CDR3 arises from other DNA sequences in this sample as well. The chain is built from TRBV5-1 and TRBJ2-1; D not certain. The germline CDR1 and CDR2 sequences are SGHRS and YFSETQ. The CDR3 is 15 amino acids. Deletions cut 2 bases from V and 1 base from J, with 10 bases between. As DNA, the CDR3 is TGCGCCAGCAGCTTAAGTTCTGGGTCCTACAATGAGCAGTTCTTC. Translating it yields CASSLSSGSYNEQFF.

V gene TRBV28 combines with J gene TRBJ2-3; D is possibly TRBD1 or TRBD2 (6 bases each). There are 16 residues in the CDR3. CDR1 is MDHEN, CDR2 SYDVKM, per germline. Trimming cost V 2 bases and J 3 bases, with 15 bases left between them. The CDR3 reads CASSLSGGGRTDTQYF. CDR3 DNA: TGTGCCAGCAGTTTAAGCGGAGGGGGGAGAACAGATACGCAGTATTTT. Looking up the rest from reference TRBV28 and TRBJ2-3 gives the full variable domain: DVKVTQSSRYLVKRTGEKVFLECVQDMDHENMFWYRQDPGLGLRLIYFSYDVKMKEKGDIPEGYSVSREKKERFSLILESASTNQTSMYLCASSLSGGGRTDTQYFGPGTRLTVL.

The chain carries TRBV29-1 and TRBJ2-4, with 16 bases that match TRBD2. The CDR3 runs 18 residues. The junction had 9 bases not matched to a gene; V was cut back by 6 bases and J by 1 base. CDR1 and CDR2 (germline): SQVTM, ANQGSEA. The CDR3 DNA reads TGCAGCGTCGCCGCCGGGACTAGCGGGAGGGCCGCCAAAAACATTCAGTACTTC. Translation gives CSVAAGTSGRAAKNIQYF. Together with reference TRBV29-1 and TRBJ2-4, the CDR3 gives the full variable domain: SAVISQKPSRDICQRGTSLTIQCQVDSQVTMMFWYRQQPGQSLTLIATANQGSEATYESGFVIDKFPISRPNLTFSTLTVSNMSPEDSSIYLCSVAAGTSGRAAKNIQYFGAGTRLSVL.

The rearrangement uses TRBV9 and TRBJ2-2, with TRBD1 identical over 7 bases. The V and J ends lost 0 bases and 1 base, in that order; junction bases with no gene match: 3. The CDR3 runs 16 residues. Germline V gene data show CDR1 as SGDLS and CDR2 as YYNGEE. CDR3 sequence reads: CASSVEDRWNTGELFF. CDR3 nucleotides: TGTGCCAGCAGCGTAGAGGACAGGTGGAACACCGGGGAGCTGTTTTTT.

V is TRBV2 and J is TRBJ1-5, with D possibly TRBD1 on 5 matching bases. Per the germline V gene, CDR1 is SNHLY and CDR2 is FYNNEI. V was cut by 5 bases and J by 0 bases, with 14 bases left in between. The CDR3 totals 16 residues. In nucleotides, the CDR3 is TGTGCCAGCAGTCTGGGGGGTTCGTATAGCAATCAGCCCCAGCATTTT. This gives the protein CASSLGGSYSNQPQHF. Supplemented by reference TRBV2 and TRBJ1-5, the full variable domain reads EPEVTQTPSHQVTQMGQEVILRCVPISNHLYFYWYRQILGQKVEFLVSFYNNEISEKSEIFDDQFSVERPDGSNFTLKIRSTKLEDSAMYFCASSLGGSYSNQPQHFGDGTRLSIL.

The V call is TRBV5-4, the J call TRBJ1-2; the D is unclear. The CDR3 loop spans 12 amino acids. Germline V gene data show CDR1 as SGHNT and CDR2 as YYREEE (reference sequence). Trimming took 2 bases from V and 3 from J, leaving 5 bases between them. The CDR3 DNA reads TGTGCCAGCAGCTTAAACGACTATGGCTACACCTTC. This encodes CASSLNDYGYTF.

The chain links TRBV7-2 to TRBJ1-2; D uncertain. This CDR3 contains 14 residues. The V and J ends lost 2 bases and 5 bases respectively, with 12 bases between them. Germline V gives CDR1 SGHTA, CDR2 FQGNSA. Here the CDR3 DNA reads TGTGCCAGCAGCTTACAGGACCGGGGTTATGGCTACACCTTC. This codes for CASSLQDRGYGYTF.

This clone was counted ten times or more. This chain joins TRBV10-3 and TRBJ2-7, with a tentative D call TRBD2 (8 bases). Germline assignment: CDR1 ENHRY and CDR2 SYGVKD. The CDR3 has 15 residues. With 2 bases removed from V and 6 bases from J, the gap between germline ends came to 17 bases. The CDR3 is CAISEQGTAGAEQYF. CDR3 sequence (DNA): TGTGCCATCAGTGAGCAGGGGACAGCGGGGGCCGAGCAGTACTTC.

The chain uses TRBV28 and TRBJ1-4; 8 bases match TRBD1. The CDR3 contains 15 residues. V lost 5 bases to trimming and J lost 10 bases; unmatched junction nucleotides: 12. CDR1 and CDR2 (germline): MDHEN, SYDVKM. CDR3 sequence: CASSPSDRDLGKLFF. The CDR3 DNA follows: TGTGCCAGCAGTCCATCGGACAGGGATTTGGGAAAACTGTTTTTT. The full variable domain, with the rest looked up from reference TRBV28 and TRBJ1-4, is DVKVTQSSRYLVKRTGEKVFLECVQDMDHENMFWYRQDPGLGLRLIYFSYDVKMKEKGDIPEGYSVSREKKERFSLILESASTNQTSMYLCASSPSDRDLGKLFFGSGTQLSVL.

This clone was recorded only once. The chain is built from TRBV6-6 and TRBJ1-5, with D possibly being TRBD1 (5 bases). The CDR3 length is 14 residues. Per germline, CDR1 MNHNY and CDR2 SVGAGI (reference sequence). V lost 2 bases and J 7 bases, leaving 12 bases between the germline ends. CDR3 nucleotide sequence: TGTGCCAGCAGTTACGTGGCAGGGAGCCAGCCCCAGCATTTT. This encodes CASSYVAGSQPQHF.

The chain is built from TRBV10-3 and TRBJ2-3; the D is unclear. Germline CDR1 ENHRY, CDR2 SYGVKD. This CDR3 spans 15 amino acids. V was trimmed by 1 base and J by 0 bases, leaving 8 bases between them. CDR3 sequence: CAISELRTSTDTQYF. The DNA for the CDR3 is TGTGCCATCAGTGAGTTGAGGACCAGCACAGATACGCAGTATTTT.

The chain is built from TRBV7-8 and TRBJ1-3; perhaps TRBD1 as D (5 bases). Germline loops: CDR1 SGHVS, CDR2 FQNEAQ. Trimming cost V 1 base and J 0 bases, with 13 bases left between them. The CDR3 loop spans 17 amino acids. In DNA form, the CDR3 reads TGTGCCAGCAGCTTAGTCGCGGCAGGGCTCTCTGGAAACACCATATATTTT. Amino acid sequence: CASSLVAAGLSGNTIYF.

Worth noting for this clone: With a far larger clone one base away, a read error is the likely cause. The chain combines TRBV5-6 with TRBJ2-5; TRBD1 is a possible D gene (6 bases). V was clipped by 1 base and J by 5 bases, with 9 bases between them. This CDR3 comprises 13 residues. Germline V lookup: CDR1 SGHDT, CDR2 YYEEEE. CDR3 DNA: TGTGCCAGCAGCTTGCTGGACAGTGAGACCCAGTACTTC. This gives the protein CASSLLDSETQYF.

This CDR3 is CASSPLRRQAYQETQYF. For the CDR3, the DNA is TGTGCCAGCAGCCCCCTCCGACGACAGGCGTACCAAGAGACCCAGTACTTC. This chain connects TRBV11-2 to TRBJ2-5, with a possible D match to TRBD1 (6 bases). V lost 5 bases, J lost 0 bases, and 19 bases lay in between. Germline V gene lookup returns CDR1 SGHAT and CDR2 FQNNGV. CDR3 length: 17 amino acids.

With respect to this clone: The sample holds other DNA sequences that translate to the same CDR3. The rearrangement links TRBV11-2 to TRBJ1-1; TRBD1 aligns across 10 bases. This CDR3 is 15 amino acids long. Germline CDR1 and CDR2: SGHAT and FQNNGV. J was trimmed by 1 base and V by 3 bases; bases with no gene match: 2. The CDR3 DNA follows: TGTGCCAGCAGCTTGGGACAGGGGCGGAACACTGAAGCTTTCTTT. It is translated as CASSLGQGRNTEAFF.

The V call is TRBV2, the J call TRBJ2-7, with D perhaps being TRBD1 or TRBD2 (5 bases each). V was shortened by 6 bases and J by 9 bases, with 21 bases between the two germline ends. CDR3 length equals 14 residues. CDR1 SNHLY and CDR2 FYNNEI come from the germline V gene. The CDR3 loop reads CASRLPYSGTGQYF. CDR3 DNA: TGTGCCAGCAGATTACCGTACTCCGGGACGGGGCAGTACTTC.

This clone has a handful of counts. This chain joins TRBV28 and TRBJ2-3, with D unresolved. Trimming took off 4 bases at V and 0 bases at J, with 17 bases between the two ends. From germline, CDR1 is MDHEN and CDR2 SYDVKM. This CDR3 has 17 amino acids. CDR3 sequence: CASSSTFRFGSTDTQYF. Written as DNA, the CDR3 is TGTGCCAGCAGTTCTACTTTTCGGTTCGGGAGCACAGATACGCAGTATTTT.

The table lists this clone with a few counts. V is TRBV6-1 and J is TRBJ1-2; D gene unclear. This CDR3 is built from 15 residues. The germline V gene has CDR1 MNHNS and CDR2 SASEGT. With 0 bases removed from V and 4 bases from J, the gap between germline ends came to 12 bases. In nucleotides, the CDR3 is TGTGCCAGCAGTGAAGCTCTCCAAGCAATCTATGGCTACACCTTC. Protein: CASSEALQAIYGYTF.

The chain carries TRBV7-8 and TRBJ2-5; D unresolved. This CDR3 is 14 amino acids long. The germline CDR1 and CDR2 sequences are SGHVS and FQNEAQ. The V and J ends lost 1 base and 3 bases respectively, with 9 bases between them. The DNA of the CDR3 is TGTGCCAGCAGCTTAGTAGGCCGGGAAGAGACCCAGTACTTC. Amino acids: CASSLVGREETQYF.

A single count supports this clone. This sequence joins TRBV28 and TRBJ2-7; the D gene is possibly TRBD2 (6 bases). CDR1 is MDHEN, CDR2 SYDVKM, per germline. The CDR3 contains 13 residues. Trimming left V 5 bases short and J 3 bases short, with 11 bases between. The CDR3 bases are TGTGCCAGCAGTGCTTACGGGGGCTACGAGCAGTACTTC. Its protein product is CASSAYGGYEQYF.

The genes are TRBV10-2 and TRBJ2-7; D is uncertain. Germline CDR1 reads WSHSY; CDR2 reads SAAADI. V gave up 0 bases and J gave up 7 bases, with 10 bases separating them. This CDR3 is built from 13 residues. For the CDR3, the DNA is TGCGCCAGCAGTGAGTCATTTGAGTCGGAGCAGTACTTC. Protein sequence: CASSESFESEQYF.

The rearrangement links TRBV4-1 to TRBJ2-5; possibly TRBD1 or TRBD2 for D (6 bases each). CDR1 MGHRA and CDR2 YSYEKL come from the germline V gene. Deletions cut 1 base from V and 7 bases from J, with 13 bases between. The CDR3 extends over 14 amino acids. DNA for the CDR3: TGCGCCAGCAGCCAAGGTCGGGGGCTGGGGACCCAGTACTTC. This encodes CASSQGRGLGTQYF.

This rearrangement joins TRBV19 to TRBJ1-5; D remains ambiguous. The CDR3 totals 13 residues. Germline CDR1 and CDR2: LNHDA and SQIVND (reference sequence). Trimming removed 7 bases from V and 4 bases from J, with 11 bases in between. The chain's CDR3 is CASKLTANQPQHF. The CDR3 DNA reads TGTGCCAGTAAATTGACCGCAAATCAGCCCCAGCATTTT.

The chain couples TRBV6-1 to TRBJ2-5; TRBD2 matches 8 bases. V gave up 2 bases and J gave up 4 bases; unmatched junction bases: 12. Germline V gene lookup returns CDR1 MNHNS and CDR2 SASEGT. This CDR3 spans 17 amino acids. The CDR3 reads CASSEMRFLAGTETQYF. The CDR3 DNA reads TGTGCCAGCAGTGAAATGAGGTTTCTAGCGGGTACAGAGACCCAGTACTTC.

This clone was counted many times. This chain links TRBV20-1 with TRBJ2-7, with D unresolved. The CDR3 runs to 11 residues. Trimming stripped 5 bases from V and 6 bases from J, with 11 bases between. CDR1 DFQATT and CDR2 SNEGSKA come from the germline V gene (reference sequence). Here the CDR3 reads CSAHEHREQYF. DNA of the CDR3: TGCAGTGCTCATGAGCACCGCGAGCAGTACTTC.

V usage is TRBV5-1 and J usage is TRBJ2-3; a possible D gene is TRBD2 (6 bases). Germline V gene lookup returns CDR1 SGHRS and CDR2 YFSETQ. V was cut by 2 bases and J by 0 bases, with 7 bases left in between. This CDR3 has 14 amino acids. In nucleotides, the CDR3 is TGCGCCAGCAGCTTAGGACTAAGCACAGATACGCAGTATTTT. Translating gives CASSLGLSTDTQYF. The complete variable domain, with remaining parts taken from reference TRBV5-1 and TRBJ2-3, reads KAGVTQTPRYLIKTRGQQVTLSCSPISGHRSVSWYQQTPGQGLQFLFEYFSETQRNKGNFPGRFSGRQFSNSRSEMNVSTLELGDSALYLCASSLGLSTDTQYFGPGTRLTVL.